The sequence of this T cell receptor beta chain was determined in a study of Graves' ophthalmopathy and Graves' hyperthyroidism. V gave up 5 bases and J gave up 6 bases, with 23 bases separating them. Germline V lookup: CDR1 MNHNY, CDR2 SVGAGI (reference sequence). This CDR3 spans 16 amino acids. This clonotype appeared a few times. Amplification targeted the TCR beta CDR3 regions, with RNA transcripts as the source material. HTBI primers primed a first-round RT-PCR, and a second-round multiplex PCR followed. A single record per CDR3 protein comes from TCRdb applying MiXCR to the multiplex PCR reads. The data show about 1.1 million distinct CDR3 sequences, about two fifths seen once.

The sample comprised peripheral blood or thyroid tissue (not recorded which). The origin of this receptor is an adult man with Graves' hyperthyroidism. V gene TRBV6-6 combines with J gene TRBJ2-7, with D unclear. CDR3 residues: CASSRIVKSTPGEQYF. The DNA for the CDR3 is TGTGCCAGCAGTCGGATTGTCAAAAGCACCCCTGGCGAGCAGTACTTC.